This TCR beta chain was sequenced during a study of shared clonotypes between healthy human individuals (dated by TCRdb to about 2020). Regarding the research as a whole: A few men and a couple of women, aged 18 to 49 years, made up the cohort. Per donor, three plates each were used for CD4 naive and CD4 memory, two for CD8 naive, and one for CD8 memory. Blood TCR repertoires of roughly five healthy adults were deeply sequenced to estimate repertoire size and the extent of clonotype sharing between individuals. To increase sequencing depth and limit assay-specific biases, TCR repertoire library preparation and sequencing were carried out by different laboratories using diverse techniques. Between about 0.94 and 8.9 billion PBMCs per donor were obtained by leukapheresis. Overall study outcomes, separate from this receptor: The genetic and exposure-history diversity represented was limited by the small number of donors. Sampling was restricted to blood, and TCR repertoires in tissue are likely to differ from TCR repertoires in blood. Rarefaction of sorted-subset datasets indicated incomplete sequencing despite the large sequencing depth. When a few donors were compared, the shared fraction of clonotypes was 5% to 6.5% for naive CD4, around 4% for naive CD8, more than 2% for memory CD4, and less than 0.45% for memory CD8. Based on pairwise subsampling, the degree of clonotype sharing among donors was expected to be affected by sequencing depth. Clonotypes shared by all four sorted-subset donors showed higher generation probabilities than non-shared clonotypes. Estimated clonotype richness was generally larger for naive than for memory subsets.

The donors were healthy, HIV-negative adults who had no recently reported acute infections or vaccinations. Only Caucasian adults living in Nashville, Tennessee, USA were represented among the donors. Magnetic negative selection was used to enrich CD4+ T cells, after which naive cells were positively selected on CD45RA and the negative fraction became the memory subset. Blood was obtained by leukapheresis, after which PBMCs were separated by Ficoll-Histopaque density gradient centrifugation and cryopreserved in liquid nitrogen vapor phase. Analytical flow cytometry was used to check the purity and quantity of each magnetically sorted T cell population. Each sorted fraction had its genomic DNA isolated and then quantified by UV absorbance on a Nanodrop 2000c. TCR CDR3 regions were amplified from genomic DNA by multiplex PCR using the deep immunoSEQ assay. Extracted genomic DNA from each cell subset was distributed evenly across all wells of several immunoSEQ 96-well plates, and each plate was treated as a replicate. For sorted subsets, approximately 210 ng genomic DNA, equal to tens of thousands of T cell genomes, was loaded into each replicate PCR. Purified libraries were quantified with a Qubit 3.0 fluorometer, sized on a Bioanalyzer 2100, and re-quantified with the KAPA Library Quantification kit. Every immunoSEQ 96-well plate was sequenced on a separate single-read 150-cycle Illumina NextSeq 550 flow cell. In the authors' own workflow: Because the immunoSEQ output held only junctional sequences and lacked quality scores, the filtering could not match the filtering applied to full-length reads. To assign V/J genes and CDR3, sequences were annotated against IMGT germline references using PyIR, a Python wrapper for IgBLAST v1.9. Any read was removed if the V/J assignment was weak (E-value above 1e-6), the CDR3 was missing, or the read contained stop codons, out-of-frame junctions, or ambiguous translated residues. A V3J clonotype was defined by an identical inferred V gene, J gene, and CDR3 amino acid sequence. The percentage overlap between two repertoires was calculated by dividing the number of shared unique clonotypes by the size of the smaller repertoire. Richness of each repertoire was evaluated using RTK rarefaction, the Chao1 estimator, and Recon v2.1 estimates of unobserved clonotypes. OLGA was used to compute generation probabilities for all TCRbeta clonotypes that the gDNA method yielded from a handful of donors. Held by TCRdb, this immuneACCESS table contains in-frame sequences only and omits some clones. Under half of the omission traces to an unresolved V gene where checked; the cause of the rest is unknown. The D gene and trimming were derived from the DNA, and the V and J assignments and clone size from that table. The sample table holds roughly 680,000 clones, of which around 70% were seen once. The ten top clones hold over 1.5% of the sample.

Worth noting for this clone: Its cognate antigen has yet to be identified. One base away there is no much larger clone; base qualities are not given.

Material for sequencing was memory CD4+ T cells sorted from blood. Sample cell subset or site, as interpreted from the label and publication: CD45RA-negative fraction. This TCR derives from a woman aged 30 to 39 in good health.

CDR3 loop: CASSESIRTTDTQYF. The nucleotide sequence is given as TGCGCCAGCAGTGAGTCGATTAGAACGACAGATACGCAGTATTTT. The V and J segments used are TRBV10-1 and TRBJ2-3, with the D gene not confidently named. From the cysteine up to the phenylalanine, the CDR3 has a length of 15 residues. The entry retains the CDR3 DNA only, 45 bases that are in frame from base 1. V and J lose 0 bases and 3 bases, and a span of 10 bases separates them. Based on the germline V gene (reference sequence), the CDR1 and CDR2 sequences are WNHNN and SYGVQD.